Given below is one T cell receptor beta chain in context. CD45RO-negative CD8 cells positively selected for CCR7 made up the naive population, which excluded terminally differentiated effector memory CD45RA+ cells. Assay: immunoSEQ multiplex PCR; the TCRdb copy retains only in-frame clones and omits some. The sample lists about 1.9 million clones; 85% to 95% were seen once. The sample originates from a study of shared clonotypes between healthy human individuals. This CDR3 has 15 residues. The germline gives CDR1 SEHNR, CDR2 FQNEAQ (reference sequence). Trimming removed 0 bases from V and 3 bases from J, with 11 bases in between.

The source material was naive CD8+ T cells from PBMCs. V gene TRBV7-9 combines with J gene TRBJ1-2; weak D call: TRBD1 (5 bases). This clonotype originated in a man between 18 and 35 years old in good health. Some clones in this sample may be carry-over from other donors' samples. This CDR3 is CASSLADIRDYGYTF. The CDR3 nucleotides read TGTGCCAGCAGCTTAGCGGACATAAGGGACTATGGCTACACCTTC.